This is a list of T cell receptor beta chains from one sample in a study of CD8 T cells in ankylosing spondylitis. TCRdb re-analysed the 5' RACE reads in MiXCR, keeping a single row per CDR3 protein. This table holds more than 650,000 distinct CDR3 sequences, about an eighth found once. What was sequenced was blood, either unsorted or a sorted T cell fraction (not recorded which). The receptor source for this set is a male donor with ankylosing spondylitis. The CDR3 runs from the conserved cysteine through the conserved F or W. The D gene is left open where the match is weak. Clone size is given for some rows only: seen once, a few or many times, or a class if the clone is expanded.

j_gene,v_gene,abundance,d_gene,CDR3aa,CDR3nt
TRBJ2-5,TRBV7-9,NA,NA,CASSLKLGETQYF,TGTGCCAGCAGCTTAAAACTAGGAGAGACCCAGTACTTC
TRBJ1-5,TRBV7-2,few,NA,CASSRTAGYSNQPQHF,TGTGCCAGCAGTCGAACCGCAGGGTATAGCAATCAGCCCCAGCATTTT
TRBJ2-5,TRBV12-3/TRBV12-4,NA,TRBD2,CASSLGRLAGVEETQYF,TGTGCCAGCAGTTTGGGAAGACTAGCGGGAGTGGAAGAGACCCAGTACTTC
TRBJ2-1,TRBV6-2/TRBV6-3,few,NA,CASSKDSSRAYNEQFF,TGTGCCAGCAGTAAGGACAGCTCAAGAGCCTACAATGAGCAGTTCTTC
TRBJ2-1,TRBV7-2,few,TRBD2,CASSRTWTSYNEQFF,TGTGCCAGCAGCCGTACCTGGACTAGCTACAATGAGCAGTTCTTC
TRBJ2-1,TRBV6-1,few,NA,CASSKLRDNEQFF,TGTGCCAGCAGTAAACTCCGGGACAATGAGCAGTTCTTC
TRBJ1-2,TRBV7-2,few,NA,CASSARTLAGYTF,TGTGCCAGCAGCGCCAGGACCCTCGCTGGCTACACCTTC
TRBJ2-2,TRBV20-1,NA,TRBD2,CSAPSGRAGGELFF,TGCAGTGCCCCTAGCGGGAGGGCCGGCGGGGAGCTGTTTTTT
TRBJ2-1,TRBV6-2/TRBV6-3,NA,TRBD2,CASNQPGLAQFF,TGTGCCAGCAACCAACCGGGACTAGCGCAGTTCTTC
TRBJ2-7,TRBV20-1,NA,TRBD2,CSASWLAGGLFEQYF,TGCAGTGCTAGTTGGCTAGCGGGAGGGCTATTCGAGCAGTACTTC
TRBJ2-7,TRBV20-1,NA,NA,CSAGTPDSYEQYF,TGCAGTGCGGGGACGCCCGACTCCTACGAGCAGTACTTC
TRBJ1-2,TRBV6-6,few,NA,CASSYSRYGYTF,TGTGCCAGCAGTTACTCCCGTTATGGCTACACCTTC
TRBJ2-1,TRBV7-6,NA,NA,CASSLAFWNEQFF,TGTGCCAGCAGCTTAGCTTTTTGGAATGAGCAGTTCTTC